This T cell receptor (beta chain) was captured in a study of a mutant IDH1 vaccine in newly diagnosed glioma. Study-level information: Most patients had radiochemotherapy with temozolomide before enrollment; others had one alone.

CDR3 length: 14 amino acids. J was trimmed by 7 bases and V by 4 bases; bases with no gene match: 10. CDR1 GTSNPN and CDR2 SVGIG come from the germline V gene (reference sequence). As to time point: week 5, during vaccination. All doses held 300 ug of mutant IDH1 20-mer peptide, with topical imiquimod. Notes on this clone: Its antigen remains unknown.

TCRdb's copy holds only in-frame clones and misses some; the assay was immunoSEQ multiplex PCR. Counted here are fewer than 70,000 clones, 90% occurring once; the ten biggest clones make up approximately 4.2%. The input for sequencing was PBMCs, taken from a glioma patient whose treatment included an IDH1 peptide vaccine. The sequence derives from a woman aged 35 to 49 with glioma. This chain joins TRBV30 and TRBJ1-2; 9 positions match TRBD1. As DNA, the CDR3 is TGTGCCTGGAACCGGGACAGGGCTTCATTTGGCTACACCTTC. This encodes CAWNRDRASFGYTF.